This TCR beta chain was obtained from a study of regulatory T cells in long-lasting Graves disease. Time point in this sample: newly diagnosed GD, antithyroid drugs for less than 3 months. RNA extracted from PBMCs served as the sequencing template. Construction of the TCR beta libraries employed iRepertoire HTBI primers in conjunction with Arm-PCR of CDR3 regions. TCRdb re-called the multiplex PCR reads with MiXCR, one entry per CDR3 protein. The sample has roughly 520,000 distinct CDR3 sequences; about 11% are singletons. This clonotype showed up just a few times. The sample also formed part of further work on T cells in Graves' hyperthyroidism and ophthalmopathy.

The origin of this receptor is a woman in her twenties or thirties with Graves disease. Sequenced material: peripheral blood mononuclear cells (PBMCs), taken at new diagnosis, from a patient treated with antithyroid drugs.

The CDR3 coding sequence is TGTGCCAGTAGTACGGGACTAGCTTATGGGGAGCTGTTTTTT. Its protein product is CASSTGLAYGELFF. This rearrangement joins TRBV19 to TRBJ2-2; 9 bases fit TRBD2. This CDR3 has 14 residues. Germline CDR1 and CDR2: LNHDA and SQIVND (reference sequence). V gave up 4 bases and J gave up 8 bases; unmatched junction bases: 5.